These T cell receptor beta chains were read from a single sample in a study of T cells in Graves' hyperthyroidism and ophthalmopathy. TCRdb passed the multiplex PCR reads through MiXCR, listing each CDR3 protein once. The sample includes about 96,000 distinct CDR3 sequences, just over 50% of them seen just once. The sequenced sample was blood. These TCRs come from a woman between 35 and 50 years old with Graves' hyperthyroidism. CDR3s include the opening cysteine and the closing phenylalanine or tryptophan. Fields, in order: clone size, D gene, V gene, CDR3 protein. A D gene is named only where the DNA matches it firmly. Size is stated for part of the rows, as once, few or many counts, or as a class when the clone is expanded.

clone_size: many; d_call: TRBD1; v_call: TRBV15; cdr3_aa: CATSVNRGHQPQHF
clone_size: few; d_call: .; v_call: TRBV15; cdr3_aa: CATSPHGAAEQYF
clone_size: .; d_call: .; v_call: TRBV7-9; cdr3_aa: CASSLGGNSGNTIYF
clone_size: .; d_call: .; v_call: TRBV2; cdr3_aa: CASSVDQGGQTEAFF
clone_size: .; d_call: TRBD1; v_call: TRBV29-1; cdr3_aa: CSVERDREGSPLHF
clone_size: many; d_call: TRBD2; v_call: TRBV7-7; cdr3_aa: CASSLAGLAGEQYF
clone_size: many; d_call: .; v_call: TRBV29-1; cdr3_aa: CSVGIGNTIYF
clone_size: .; d_call: TRBD1; v_call: TRBV13; cdr3_aa: CASRLTGGDRDTIYF
clone_size: few; d_call: TRBD2; v_call: TRBV12-3/TRBV12-4; cdr3_aa: CATSTSGRETQYF
clone_size: .; d_call: TRBD1; v_call: TRBV20-1; cdr3_aa: CSATGQVGTQYF
clone_size: many; d_call: .; v_call: TRBV19; cdr3_aa: CASSMGGVGEKLFF
clone_size: .; d_call: TRBD2; v_call: TRBV9; cdr3_aa: CASGVTSGTSGTETQYF
clone_size: .; d_call: TRBD1; v_call: TRBV7-9; cdr3_aa: CASSFTNTGTAEAFF
clone_size: .; d_call: .; v_call: TRBV25-1; cdr3_aa: CASSDHGANVLTF
clone_size: .; d_call: .; v_call: TRBV15; cdr3_aa: CATSSYQGGNYGYTF
clone_size: .; d_call: .; v_call: TRBV14; cdr3_aa: CASSQEPWEGETRYF
clone_size: .; d_call: .; v_call: TRBV29-1; cdr3_aa: CSAGEVGTNEKLFF
clone_size: .; d_call: TRBD2; v_call: TRBV7-9; cdr3_aa: CASSLARGAGANVLTF
clone_size: medium-sized; d_call: .; v_call: TRBV7-9; cdr3_aa: CASSLAGVIYEQYF
clone_size: .; d_call: .; v_call: TRBV11-1; cdr3_aa: CASSPSGGKTQYF
clone_size: once; d_call: TRBD1; v_call: TRBV7-9; cdr3_aa: CASSLGTGRPNYGYTF
clone_size: medium-sized; d_call: .; v_call: TRBV10-3; cdr3_aa: CAVNSGGRHTEAFF
clone_size: many; d_call: .; v_call: TRBV5-1; cdr3_aa: CASSLAVSSEQYF
clone_size: .; d_call: TRBD1; v_call: TRBV6-5; cdr3_aa: CASSYGTDNSPLHF
clone_size: many; d_call: TRBD1; v_call: TRBV7-9; cdr3_aa: CASSPDRGFQETQYF
clone_size: once; d_call: .; v_call: TRBV25-1; cdr3_aa: CACSAPKQGLGTEAFF
clone_size: .; d_call: TRBD1; v_call: TRBV7-8; cdr3_aa: CASSLLDRGNTEAFF
clone_size: many; d_call: TRBD1; v_call: TRBV7-2; cdr3_aa: CASSQGGQIYGYTF
clone_size: many; d_call: TRBD1; v_call: TRBV24-1; cdr3_aa: CATSDSGGGGETQYF
clone_size: many; d_call: TRBD1; v_call: TRBV7-6; cdr3_aa: CASSFGTGGSYEQYF
clone_size: once; d_call: .; v_call: TRBV2; cdr3_aa: CASSVSAEGRFGQLSF
clone_size: few; d_call: TRBD2; v_call: TRBV7-9; cdr3_aa: CASSRGLAGGQEQYF
clone_size: many; d_call: .; v_call: TRBV4-3; cdr3_aa: CASSQDRELNSPLHF
clone_size: .; d_call: TRBD1; v_call: TRBV10-3; cdr3_aa: CAISVGQANYEQYF
clone_size: many; d_call: .; v_call: TRBV7-2; cdr3_aa: CASSQYQGRESGYTF
clone_size: .; d_call: .; v_call: TRBV24-1; cdr3_aa: CATSDPRQAGEQYF
clone_size: many; d_call: .; v_call: TRBV20-1; cdr3_aa: CSARAAQSYEQYF
clone_size: many; d_call: TRBD2; v_call: TRBV7-8; cdr3_aa: CASSLLAGGDTGELFF
clone_size: .; d_call: TRBD1; v_call: TRBV7-2; cdr3_aa: CASSNTGTAEAFF
clone_size: .; d_call: TRBD1; v_call: TRBV2; cdr3_aa: CASRRGPSGYTIYF
clone_size: many; d_call: TRBD2; v_call: TRBV9; cdr3_aa: CASSGSPADSGRWYEQYF
clone_size: .; d_call: .; v_call: TRBV7-8; cdr3_aa: CASSLEDQGELFF